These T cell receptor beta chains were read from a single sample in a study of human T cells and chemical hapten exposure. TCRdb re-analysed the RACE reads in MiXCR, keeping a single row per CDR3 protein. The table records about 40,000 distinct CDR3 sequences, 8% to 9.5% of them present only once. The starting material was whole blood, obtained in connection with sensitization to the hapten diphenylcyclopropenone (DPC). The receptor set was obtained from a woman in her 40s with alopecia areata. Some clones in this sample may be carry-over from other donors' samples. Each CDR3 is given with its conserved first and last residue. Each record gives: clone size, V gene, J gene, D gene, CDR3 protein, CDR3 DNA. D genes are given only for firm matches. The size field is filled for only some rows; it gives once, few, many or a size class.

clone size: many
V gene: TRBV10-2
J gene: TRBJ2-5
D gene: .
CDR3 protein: CASKEGETQYF
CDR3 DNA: TGCGCCAGCAAGGAGGGAGAGACCCAGTACTTC

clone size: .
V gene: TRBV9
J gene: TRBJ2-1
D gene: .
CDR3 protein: CASSVGVNEQFF
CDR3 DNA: TGTGCCAGCAGCGTAGGGGTAAATGAGCAGTTCTTC

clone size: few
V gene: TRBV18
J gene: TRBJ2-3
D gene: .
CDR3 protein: CASSPNVAGLINQYF
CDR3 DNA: TGTGCCAGCTCACCTAATGTCGCAGGACTTATAAATCAGTATTTT

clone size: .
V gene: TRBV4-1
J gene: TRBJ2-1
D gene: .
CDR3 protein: CASSQEGRSYNEQFF
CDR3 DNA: TGCGCCAGCAGCCAAGAGGGGCGCTCCTACAATGAGCAGTTCTTC

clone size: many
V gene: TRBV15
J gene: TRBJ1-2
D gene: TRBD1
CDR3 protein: CATSRDSTGSPRGYTF
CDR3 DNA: TGTGCCACCAGCAGAGACTCGACAGGGTCCCCTCGAGGCTACACCTTC

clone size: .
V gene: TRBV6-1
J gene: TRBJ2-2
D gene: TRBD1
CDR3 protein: CASRDGTDTGELFF
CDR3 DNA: TGTGCCAGCAGAGATGGGACAGACACCGGGGAGCTGTTTTTT

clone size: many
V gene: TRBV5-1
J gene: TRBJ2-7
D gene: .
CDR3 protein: CASSLTEPYEQYF
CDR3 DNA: TGCGCCAGCAGCTTGACAGAACCCTACGAGCAGTACTTC

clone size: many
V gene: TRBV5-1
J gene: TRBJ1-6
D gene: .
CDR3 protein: CASSLDVNSPLHF
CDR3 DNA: TGCGCCAGCAGCTTGGATGTCAATTCACCCCTCCACTTT

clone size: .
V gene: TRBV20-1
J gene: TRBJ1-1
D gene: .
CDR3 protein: CSAVTDRQNTEAFF
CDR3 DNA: TGCAGTGCCGTTACCGACAGGCAGAACACTGAAGCTTTCTTT

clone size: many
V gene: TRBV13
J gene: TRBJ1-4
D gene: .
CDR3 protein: CASSPWAGATNEKLFF
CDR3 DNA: TGTGCCAGCAGCCCGTGGGCGGGTGCAACTAATGAAAAACTGTTTTTT

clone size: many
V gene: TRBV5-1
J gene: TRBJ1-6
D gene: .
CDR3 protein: CASSLGPGEVASPLHF
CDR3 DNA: TGCGCCAGCAGCTTGGGGCCCGGGGAAGTTGCCTCACCCCTCCACTTT

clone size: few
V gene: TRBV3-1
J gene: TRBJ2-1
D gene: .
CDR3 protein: CASSPVGASNEQFF
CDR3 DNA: TGTGCCAGCAGTCCCGTGGGGGCGTCCAATGAGCAGTTCTTC

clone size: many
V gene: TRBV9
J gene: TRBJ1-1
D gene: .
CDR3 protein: CASSVQMNTEAFF
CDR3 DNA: TGTGCCAGCAGCGTACAGATGAACACTGAAGCTTTCTTT

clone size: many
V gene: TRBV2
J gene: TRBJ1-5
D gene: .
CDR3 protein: CASSGPPVNQPQHF
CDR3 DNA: TGTGCCAGCAGTGGTCCTCCGGTTAATCAGCCCCAGCATTTT

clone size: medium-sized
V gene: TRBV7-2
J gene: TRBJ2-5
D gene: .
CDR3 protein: CASSLAQETQYF
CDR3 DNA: TGTGCCAGCAGCTTAGCTCAAGAGACCCAGTACTTC

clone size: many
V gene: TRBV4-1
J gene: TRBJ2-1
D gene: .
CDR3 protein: CASSQVFDEQFF
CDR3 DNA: TGCGCCAGCAGCCAAGTCTTCGATGAGCAGTTCTTC

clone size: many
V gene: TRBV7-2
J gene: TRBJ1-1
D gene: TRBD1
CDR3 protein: CASSPEAGGYTEAFF
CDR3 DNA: TGTGCCAGCAGCCCAGAAGCAGGGGGCTACACTGAAGCTTTCTTT

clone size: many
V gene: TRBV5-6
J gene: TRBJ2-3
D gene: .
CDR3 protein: CASSLYGVPDTQYF
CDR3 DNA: TGTGCCAGCAGCTTGTACGGGGTTCCAGATACGCAGTATTTT

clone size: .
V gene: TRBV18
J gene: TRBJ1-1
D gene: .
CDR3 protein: CASSPPSENTEAFF
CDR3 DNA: TGTGCCAGCTCACCACCGTCCGAGAACACTGAAGCTTTCTTT

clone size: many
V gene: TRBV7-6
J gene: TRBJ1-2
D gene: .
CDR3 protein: CASSLDSLRYGYTF
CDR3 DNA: TGTGCCAGCAGCTTAGACAGTTTGAGATATGGCTACACCTTC

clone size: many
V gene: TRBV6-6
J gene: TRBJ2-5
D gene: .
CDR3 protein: CASSYGRGGKETQYF
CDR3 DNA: TGTGCCAGCAGTTACGGGCGGGGAGGAAAAGAGACCCAGTACTTC

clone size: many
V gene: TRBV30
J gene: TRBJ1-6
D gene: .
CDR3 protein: CAAGGNSPLHF
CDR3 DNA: TGTGCCGCCGGGGGTAACTCACCCCTCCACTTT

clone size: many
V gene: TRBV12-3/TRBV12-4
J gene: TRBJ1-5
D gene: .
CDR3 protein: CATWGGYSNQPQHF
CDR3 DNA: TGTGCCACCTGGGGGGGTTATAGCAATCAGCCCCAGCATTTT

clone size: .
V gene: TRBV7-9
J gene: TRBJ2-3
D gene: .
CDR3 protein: CASSLNWGPNLDTQYF
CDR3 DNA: TGTGCCAGCAGCTTAAACTGGGGGCCGAACCTCGATACGCAGTATTTT

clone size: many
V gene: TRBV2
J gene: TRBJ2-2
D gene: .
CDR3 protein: CASSDDGARRGGELFF
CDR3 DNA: TGTGCCAGCAGTGATGATGGGGCTAGACGCGGCGGGGAGCTGTTTTTT

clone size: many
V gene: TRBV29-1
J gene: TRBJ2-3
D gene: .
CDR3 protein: CSVERGRGTDTQYF
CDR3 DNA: TGCAGCGTTGAGAGGGGCAGGGGCACAGATACGCAGTATTTT

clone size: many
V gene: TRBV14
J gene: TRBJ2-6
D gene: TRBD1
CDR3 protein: CASSRHGQGVTSGANVLTF
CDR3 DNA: TGTGCCAGCAGCCGGCACGGACAGGGGGTAACCTCTGGGGCCAACGTCCTGACTTTC

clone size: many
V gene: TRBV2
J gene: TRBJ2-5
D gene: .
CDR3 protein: CASSDGGGLQETQYF
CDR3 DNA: TGTGCCAGCAGTGACGGCGGGGGCCTCCAAGAGACCCAGTACTTC

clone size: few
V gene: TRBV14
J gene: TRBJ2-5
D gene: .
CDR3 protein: CASSQGWETQYF
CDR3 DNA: TGTGCCAGCAGCCAGGGTTGGGAGACCCAGTACTTC

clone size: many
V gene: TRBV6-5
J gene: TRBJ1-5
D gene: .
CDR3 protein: CASSYGGNQPQHF
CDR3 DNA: TGTGCCAGCAGTTATGGGGGGAATCAGCCCCAGCATTTT

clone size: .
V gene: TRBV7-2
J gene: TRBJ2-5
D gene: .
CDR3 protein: CASSLERGRETQYF
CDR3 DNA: TGTGCCAGCAGCTTAGAGAGGGGAAGAGAGACCCAGTACTTC

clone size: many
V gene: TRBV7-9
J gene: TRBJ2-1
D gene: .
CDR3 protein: CASPGRDSAYNEQFF
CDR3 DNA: TGTGCCAGCCCCGGGAGGGACAGCGCCTACAATGAGCAGTTCTTC

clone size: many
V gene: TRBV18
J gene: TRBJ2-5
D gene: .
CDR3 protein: CASSPFAQETQYF
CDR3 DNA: TGTGCCAGCTCACCCTTCGCGCAAGAGACCCAGTACTTC

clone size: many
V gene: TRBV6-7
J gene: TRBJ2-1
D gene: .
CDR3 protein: CASSPSWVGQFF
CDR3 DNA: TGTGCCAGCAGTCCCTCGTGGGTAGGGCAGTTCTTC

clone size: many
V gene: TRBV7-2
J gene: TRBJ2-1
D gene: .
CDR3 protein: CASSLAGSLSSYNEQFF
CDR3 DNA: TGTGCCAGCAGCTTAGCAGGGTCCCTGAGCTCCTACAATGAGCAGTTCTTC

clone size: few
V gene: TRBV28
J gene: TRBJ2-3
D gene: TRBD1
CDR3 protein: CASSGTAPSTDTQYF
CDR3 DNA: TGTGCCAGCAGCGGGACAGCCCCTAGCACAGATACGCAGTATTTT

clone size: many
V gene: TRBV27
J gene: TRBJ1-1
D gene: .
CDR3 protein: CASSLFVGAVGAFF
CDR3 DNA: TGTGCCAGCAGTTTATTCGTCGGGGCGGTGGGAGCTTTCTTT

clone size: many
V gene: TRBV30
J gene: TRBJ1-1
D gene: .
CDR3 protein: CAWHRGMGLNTEAFF
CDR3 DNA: TGTGCCTGGCACCGGGGCATGGGATTGAACACTGAAGCTTTCTTT

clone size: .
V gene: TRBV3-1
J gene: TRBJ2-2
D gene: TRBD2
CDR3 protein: CASTPTALAENTGELFF
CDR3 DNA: TGTGCCAGCACCCCTACTGCACTAGCGGAGAACACCGGGGAGCTGTTTTTT

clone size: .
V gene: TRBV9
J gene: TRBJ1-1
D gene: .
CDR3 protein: CASSHQGTEAFF
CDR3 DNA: TGTGCCAGCAGCCACCAGGGCACTGAAGCTTTCTTT

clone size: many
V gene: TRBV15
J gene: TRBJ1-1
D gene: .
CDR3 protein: CATSLTAGEAFF
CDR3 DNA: TGTGCCACCAGCTTAACAGCGGGGGAAGCTTTCTTT

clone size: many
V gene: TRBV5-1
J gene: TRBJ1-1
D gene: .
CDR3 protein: CASSTDPNTEAFF
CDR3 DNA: TGCGCCAGCAGCACCGACCCGAACACTGAAGCTTTCTTT

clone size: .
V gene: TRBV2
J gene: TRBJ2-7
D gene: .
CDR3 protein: CASRTGWMDEQYF
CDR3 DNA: TGTGCCAGCAGGACGGGATGGATGGACGAGCAGTACTTC

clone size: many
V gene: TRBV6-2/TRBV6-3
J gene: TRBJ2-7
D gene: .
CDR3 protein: CASSYRSGAYEQYF
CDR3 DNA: TGTGCCAGCAGTTATCGCTCGGGTGCCTACGAGCAGTACTTC

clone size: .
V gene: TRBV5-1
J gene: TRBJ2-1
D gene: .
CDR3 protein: CASGGQPNEQFF
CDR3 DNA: TGCGCCAGCGGAGGACAGCCCAATGAGCAGTTCTTC

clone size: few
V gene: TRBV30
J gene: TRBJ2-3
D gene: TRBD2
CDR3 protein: CAWSLAGGFTDTQYF
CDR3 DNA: TGTGCCTGGTCTCTAGCGGGGGGATTCACAGATACGCAGTATTTT

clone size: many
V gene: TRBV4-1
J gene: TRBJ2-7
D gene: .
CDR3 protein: CASSQRDGGTYEQYF
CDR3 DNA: TGCGCCAGCAGCCAAAGGGACGGGGGAACCTACGAGCAGTACTTC

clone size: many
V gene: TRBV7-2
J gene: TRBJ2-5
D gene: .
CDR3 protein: CASSLTLLQETQYF
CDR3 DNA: TGTGCCAGCAGCTTAACTTTACTCCAAGAGACCCAGTACTTC

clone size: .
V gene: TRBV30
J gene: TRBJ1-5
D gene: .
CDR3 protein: CAWSVRGVLGQPQHF
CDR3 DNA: TGTGCCTGGAGTGTTCGGGGGGTCTTAGGTCAGCCCCAGCATTTT

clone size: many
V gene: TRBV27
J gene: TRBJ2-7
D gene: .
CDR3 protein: CASSPGISYEQYF
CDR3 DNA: TGTGCCAGCAGCCCCGGTATTAGCTACGAGCAGTACTTC

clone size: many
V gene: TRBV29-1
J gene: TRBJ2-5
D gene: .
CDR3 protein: CSVLATGQETQYF
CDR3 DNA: TGCAGCGTTCTCGCGACAGGCCAAGAGACCCAGTACTTC

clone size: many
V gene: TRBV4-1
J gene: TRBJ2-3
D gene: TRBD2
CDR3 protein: CASSQDPASGAPTRSSDTQYF
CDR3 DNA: TGCGCCAGCAGCCAAGATCCGGCTAGCGGGGCGCCAACGCGGAGCTCAGATACGCAGTATTTT

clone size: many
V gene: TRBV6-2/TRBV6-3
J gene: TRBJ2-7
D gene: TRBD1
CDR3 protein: CASSSSGQAKSYEQYF
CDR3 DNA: TGTGCCAGCAGTTCCTCCGGACAGGCGAAGTCCTACGAGCAGTACTTC

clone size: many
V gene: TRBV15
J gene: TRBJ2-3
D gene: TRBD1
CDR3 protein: CATSSDRGTDTQYF
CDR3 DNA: TGTGCCACCAGCAGTGACAGGGGCACAGATACGCAGTATTTT

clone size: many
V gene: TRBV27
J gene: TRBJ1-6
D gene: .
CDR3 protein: CASSYDNSPNSPLHF
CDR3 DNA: TGTGCCAGCAGTTATGACAACAGCCCAAATTCACCCCTCCACTTT

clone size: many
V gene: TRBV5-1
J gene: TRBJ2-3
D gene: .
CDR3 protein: CASSLDTQAADTQYF
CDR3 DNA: TGCGCCAGCAGCTTGGATACGCAGGCTGCAGATACGCAGTATTTT

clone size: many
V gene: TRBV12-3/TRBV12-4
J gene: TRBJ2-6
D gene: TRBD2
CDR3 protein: CASRGLAGPGANVLTF
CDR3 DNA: TGTGCCAGCAGAGGACTAGCGGGGCCTGGGGCCAACGTCCTGACTTTC